The clone carrying this T cell receptor beta chain was counted many times. The target antigen is unknown. This may be a read error: a much more frequent sequence differs by one nucleotide. The data were obtained in a study of blood T cells in healthy people across ages. The study's findings and limits: Among T cells, TCR beta diversity per million cells dropped roughly linearly as age rose.

V dropped 0 bases and J dropped 7 bases, with 8 bases sitting between them. The CDR3 has 12 residues. The V gene's germline CDR1 is SGDLS and CDR2 YYNGEE. With a J-beta primer mix and a sample-barcoded 5' primer, a second PCR ran about 7 to 12 cycles. Every molecule of cDNA carried a tag from a template-switch adaptor with 12 random nucleotides. Every sample gave at least 2.5 million paired-end reads containing CDR3. MiXCR, run by TCRdb on the 5' RACE reads, gives a single entry per CDR3 protein. The repertoire holds hundreds of thousands of distinct CDR3 sequences, with about a third as singletons. The chain links TRBV9 to TRBJ2-7, with D unclear. The sequence came from an elderly woman in good health. The sample taken for sequencing was blood. CDR3 sequence: CASSVELQEQYF. In DNA, the CDR3 is TGTGCCAGCAGCGTAGAGTTGCAAGAGCAGTACTTC.